The table lists the clone carrying this T cell receptor (beta chain) with a few counts. The antigen remains unidentified. The record originates from a study of T-cell memory formation after mild COVID-19. After 5'RACE with constant-segment primers, TCR alpha and TCR beta cDNA libraries carrying sample barcodes and UMIs were obtained. MiXCR was run by TCRdb on the 5' RACE reads, yielding one entry per CDR3 protein. The sample has some 7,400 distinct CDR3 sequences, roughly 30% seen once. Study results and limitations: Clones contracting day 15 to 85 were balanced CD4/CD8; later expanders leaned CD4+. Contracting CD8+ clones were enriched in EMRA, CD4+ mainly in CM and EM.

The sample was PBMCs or a T cell subset sorted from them (not recorded which). This clonotype was sampled from an adult woman who had mild COVID-19 (a few samples of this study predate the infection). Cell type and time point are not known.

This CDR3 is CASSQTVEAFF. The CDR3 DNA follows: TGTGCCAGCAGTCAGACGGTTGAAGCTTTCTTT. This chain connects TRBV12-3 or TRBV12-4 to TRBJ1-1; no firm D call. CDR3 length: 11 amino acids. V was pared by 5 bases and J by 7 bases, with 8 bases between.